The next 27 T cell receptor beta chains were all read from a single sample in a study of breast tumors, draining lymph nodes, adjacent tissues. MiXCR was run by TCRdb on the multiplex PCR reads, yielding one entry per CDR3 protein. The sample contains around 50,000 distinct CDR3 sequences, 23% of which appear only once. The sequencing input was breast tumor tissue. Receptors were obtained from a female donor with breast cancer. Some clones in this sample may be carry-over from other donors' samples.

This clonotype was detected ten times or more. V and J are TRBV2 and TRBJ2-2, with 8 bases that match TRBD2. The CDR3 runs 17 residues. The ends lost 6 bases at V and 3 bases at J; junction bases unmatched: 12. Looked up from germline, CDR1 is SNHLY and CDR2 is FYNNEI. The CDR3 DNA sequence: TGTGCCAGCAGCTCGGGGGGGCCCCAAACATACACCGGGGAGCTGTTTTTT. Amino acid sequence: CASSSGGPQTYTGELFF.

This clonotype has a handful of counts. This rearrangement joins TRBV28 to TRBJ2-3, with D unresolved. The CDR3 covers 14 residues. From germline, CDR1 is MDHEN and CDR2 SYDVKM. Trimming pared 4 bases from V and 2 bases from J, leaving 10 bases between. The CDR3, as DNA: TGTGCCAGCAGTTCCGTTTTCCCCACAGATACGCAGTATTTT. This translates into CASSSVFPTDTQYF.

This clonotype was detected ten times or more. This sequence joins TRBV27 and TRBJ2-7, with 14 bases matching TRBD2. CDR3 length: 16 residues. Germline CDR1 is MNHEY and CDR2 is SMNVEV (reference sequence). The trim removed 0 bases at V and 2 bases at J, leaving 0 bases unmatched. Written as DNA, the CDR3 is TGTGCCAGCAGTTTATCGGGACTAGCGGGGGCCTACGAGCAGTACTTC. Protein: CASSLSGLAGAYEQYF.

In regard to this clonotype: A read error may explain this, as a much larger clone is one base away. This CDR3 fails to terminate in the conserved phenylalanine or tryptophan, so it likely reflects a read error. V usage is TRBV3-1 and J usage is TRBJ2-1; 8 bases map to TRBD1. V shed 1 base and J 3 bases; nucleotides not matched to a gene: 5. The germline V gene has CDR1 LGHDT and CDR2 YNNKEL (reference sequence). This CDR3 is built from 16 residues. CDR3 amino acids: CASSQVGGQVYNEQFL. The CDR3 DNA sequence: TGTGCCAGCAGCCAAGTTGGGGGACAGGTCTACAATGAGCAGTTCCTC.

The V gene is TRBV20-1, the J gene TRBJ2-2; D unclear. The ends were cut back, 5 bases at V and 0 bases at J, with 7 bases in the middle. Per the germline V gene, CDR1 is DFQATT and CDR2 is SNEGSKA (reference sequence). The CDR3 runs 13 residues. DNA of the CDR3: TGCAGTGCTTCGGCGCCGAACACCGGGGAGCTGTTTTTT. Translation: CSASAPNTGELFF.

This clonotype was recorded at least ten times. The genes are TRBV20-1 and TRBJ2-1, with 9 bases fitting TRBD2. After removal of 3 bases from V and 10 bases from J, the junction contained 7 bases not matched to a gene. This CDR3 region has 13 residues. Germline V CDR1 and CDR2: DFQATT, SNEGSKA (reference sequence). For the CDR3, the DNA is TGCAGTGCTAGTCGGGTTGCGGGAGGGGAGCAGTTCTTC. It encodes CSASRVAGGEQFF.

The V call is TRBV29-1, the J call TRBJ1-1; the D gene is possibly TRBD1 (6 bases). V lost 3 bases and J 0 bases, leaving 11 bases between the germline ends. This CDR3 is built from 14 residues. From germline, CDR1 is SQVTM and CDR2 ANQGSEA. The CDR3 DNA is TGCAGCGTTGATCACAGGGAAATGAACACTGAAGCTTTCTTT. Protein sequence: CSVDHREMNTEAFF.

The chain recombines TRBV5-1 with TRBJ2-7; D remains ambiguous. The germline CDR1 and CDR2 sequences are SGHRS and YFSETQ. The ends were cut back, 1 base at V and 7 bases at J, with 15 bases in the middle. This CDR3 is built from 14 residues. The CDR3 loop is CASSLKGSSWEQYF. The CDR3 region has the DNA TGCGCCAGCAGCTTGAAGGGCTCCTCCTGGGAGCAGTACTTC.

As regards this clonotype: This may be a read error, as it is one base from a much larger clone. This chain joins TRBV11-2 and TRBJ2-1; possible D gene TRBD2, 5 bases. Germline-derived CDR1 and CDR2 are SGHAT and FQNNGV. Trimming took off 4 bases at V and 9 bases at J, with 10 bases between the two ends. This CDR3 is built from 12 residues. The chain's CDR3 is CASSSTGVEQFF. CDR3 nucleotides: TGTGCCAGCAGCTCCACCGGGGTTGAGCAGTTCTTC.

This clonotype was detected only a few times. The rearrangement uses TRBV6-5 and TRBJ1-3; D is perhaps TRBD1 (5 bases). Trimming shortened V by 6 bases and J by 0 bases, and 9 bases separated the two germline ends. Germline CDR1 MNHEY, CDR2 SVGAGI. The CDR3 is 14 amino acids. The CDR3 DNA reads as TGTGCCAGCAGGAGGGACTCCTCTGGAAACACCATATATTTT. Amino acids: CASRRDSSGNTIYF.

About this clonotype: A much larger clonotype is one base distant, so this may be a read error. This chain uses TRBV6-2 or TRBV6-3 with TRBJ1-2; D may be TRBD1 (5 bases). The CDR3 has 17 amino acids. Per germline, CDR1 MNHEY and CDR2 SVGEGT. V was trimmed by 2 bases and J by 10 bases, leaving 26 bases between them. CDR3 DNA sequence: TGTGCCAGCAGTTACGACCCCTCGGACAAGCCCCTAAATGACTACACCTTC. Its protein product is CASSYDPSDKPLNDYTF.

The sample holds many counts of this clonotype. The V and J genes are TRBV14 and TRBJ2-7; perhaps TRBD1 as D (5 bases). V was pared by 1 base and J by 3 bases, with 7 bases between. Germline V gene lookup returns CDR1 SGHDN and CDR2 FVKESK. The CDR3 consists of 13 residues. The CDR3, as DNA: TGTGCCAGCAGCCAAGGCAGGGACTACGAGCAGTACTTC. It encodes CASSQGRDYEQYF.

This clonotype was seen at least ten times. V gene TRBV12-3 or TRBV12-4 combines with J gene TRBJ2-2; 10 bases map to TRBD2. The ends lost 8 bases at V and 2 bases at J; junction bases unmatched: 8. The CDR3 runs to 16 residues. CDR3 DNA: TGTGCCAGCGGTGGGGTAGCGGGGGGAAACACCGGGGAGCTGTTTTTT. This sequence encodes CASGGVAGGNTGELFF.

Ten or more counts support this clonotype. This chain uses TRBV7-2 with TRBJ2-5; the match to TRBD2 covers 10 bases. The ends lost 2 bases at V and 5 bases at J; junction bases unmatched: 14. CDR1 is SGHTA, CDR2 FQGNSA, per germline. The CDR3 length is 18 residues. CDR3 DNA: TGTGCCAGCAGCTTACACGTCGTAGCGGGGGGCCCCTGGGAGACCCAGTACTTC. Its translation is CASSLHVVAGGPWETQYF.

This CDR3 reads CAISDPGMNTEAFF. The CDR3 nucleotides are TGTGCCATCAGTGACCCAGGGATGAACACTGAAGCTTTCTTT. The V and J genes are TRBV10-3 and TRBJ1-1; D perhaps matches TRBD1 (5 bases). V shed 3 bases and J shed 0 bases, with 8 bases lying between them. The CDR3 is 14 amino acids. Germline CDR1 reads ENHRY; CDR2 reads SYGVKD.

This clonotype was observed many times. The V gene is TRBV5-1, the J gene TRBJ1-4; tentatively, D is TRBD1 (6 bases). The V end lost 3 bases, the J end lost 8 bases, and 17 bases lay between the germline ends. The CDR3 spans 15 residues. Germline V gene lookup returns CDR1 SGHRS and CDR2 YFSETQ. The CDR3 region has the DNA TGCGCCAGCAGCTGGGGGGGCGCTGATCTCGAAAAACTGTTTTTT. This codes for CASSWGGADLEKLFF.

About this clonotype itself: A single base separates this from a much larger clone, so it may be a read error. The rearrangement links TRBV19 to TRBJ2-1, with 8 bases aligning to TRBD2. The CDR3 runs 14 residues. Germline V gives CDR1 LNHDA, CDR2 SQIVND (reference sequence). The CDR3 bases are TGTGCCGGTAGTATCGCGGGGGGATACAATGAGCAGTTCTTC. Its translation is CAGSIAGGYNEQFF.

A few counts support this clonotype. The chain uses TRBV27 and TRBJ1-6; no clear D. The germline gives CDR1 MNHEY, CDR2 SMNVEV (reference sequence). The V end lost 4 bases, the J end lost 7 bases, and 8 bases lay between the germline ends. The CDR3 totals 13 residues. For the CDR3, the DNA is TGTGCCAGCAGTTCTGAATTCAATTCACCCCTCCACTTT. This encodes CASSSEFNSPLHF.

In this sample, this clonotype turned up many times. The rearrangement joins TRBV2 to TRBJ2-7, with D possibly TRBD2 on 6 matching bases. Deletions cut 7 bases from V and 5 bases from J, with 12 bases between. Germline lookup yields CDR1 SNHLY and CDR2 FYNNEI. The CDR3 consists of 12 residues. The CDR3 protein is CASTQGGDEQYF. Written as DNA, the CDR3 is TGTGCCAGCACCCAGGGAGGCGACGAGCAGTACTTC.

This clonotype was detected ten times or more. The chain has TRBV28 and TRBJ1-2; no definite D call. The CDR3 has 11 amino acids. V was pared by 6 bases and J by 2 bases, with 4 bases between. Per the germline V gene, CDR1 is MDHEN and CDR2 is SYDVKM. The CDR3 region has the DNA TGTGCCAGCAGCCAAAACTATGGCTACACCTTC. Residues: CASSQNYGYTF.

The sample holds many counts of this clonotype. This chain uses TRBV5-8 with TRBJ1-6; D not resolved. V lost 4 bases, J lost 0 bases, and 26 bases lay in between. This CDR3 region has 21 residues. Germline V gene data show CDR1 as SGHTS and CDR2 as YDEGEE. CDR3 DNA: TGTGCCAGCAGCCAAGGGAGGTGGGCCGCCGATGTGAGCTCCTATAATTCACCCCTCCACTTT. Translation gives CASSQGRWAADVSSYNSPLHF.

About this clonotype itself: With a much larger clone just one base away, this may be a read error. The gene calls are TRBV20-1 and TRBJ2-1, with D unresolved. CDR1 and CDR2 from the germline V gene are DFQATT and SNEGSKA (reference sequence). This CDR3 region has 10 residues. As DNA, the CDR3 is TGCGGTGCCGGTATTGGGGAGCAGTTCTTC. Translated: CGAGIGEQFF.

In its sample, this clonotype was seen once. A much larger clone sits a single nucleotide away, making a read error possible. The chain joins TRBV9 to TRBJ1-4; TRBD1 is a possible D gene (6 bases). The germline V gene has CDR1 SGDLS and CDR2 YYNGEE. The CDR3 loop spans 15 amino acids. The CDR3 DNA follows: TGTGCCAGCAGCCCCTCCGGGGGGCTCGATGAAAAACTGCTTTTT. This sequence encodes CASSPSGGLDEKLLF.

This clonotype was found many times. The chain employs TRBV7-6 and TRBJ2-5; D ambiguous. V gave up 0 bases and J gave up 5 bases, with 13 bases separating them. CDR3 length equals 15 residues. CDR1 and CDR2 (germline): SGHVS, FNYEAQ. The CDR3 DNA follows: TGTGCCAGCAGCTTAGCGGTGGAAGAATTGGAGACCCAGTACTTC. Translated, it gives CASSLAVEELETQYF.

At least ten counts were recorded for this clonotype. J is TRBJ1-4 and V is TRBV12-3 or TRBV12-4; a possible D gene is TRBD1 (6 bases). The CDR3 has 14 amino acids. Trimming stripped 6 bases from V and 7 bases from J, with 15 bases between. The CDR3, as DNA: TGTGCCAGCAGATCACCGGGACACCGTGAAAAACTGTTTTTT. Translated: CASRSPGHREKLFF.

This clonotype was picked up many times. The V gene is TRBV19, the J gene TRBJ2-1; TRBD2 agrees at 9 bases. The CDR3 sequence is 15 residues long. The J segment lost 10 bases and the V segment lost 4 bases, leaving 11 bases of the junction unmatched. The germline gives CDR1 LNHDA, CDR2 SQIVND (reference sequence). In nucleotides, the CDR3 is TGTGCCAGTAGTAGGGGACTAGCCGTACTTTTAGAGCAGTTCTTC. It specifies CASSRGLAVLLEQFF.

This clonotype was seen repeatedly, ten times or more. The rearrangement uses TRBV5-6 and TRBJ1-2; 11 bases map to TRBD1. V shed 4 bases, J shed 7 bases, and the junction held 6 bases outside the gene matches. Germline CDR1 is SGHDT and CDR2 is YYEEEE. The CDR3 sequence is 14 residues long. CDR3 DNA: TGTGCCAGCAGCCCGGGACAGGGGGACCGTGGCTACACCTTC. It yields the protein CASSPGQGDRGYTF.